Presented here are 15 T cell receptor beta chains from one specimen sequenced in a study of response to subunit inactivated influenza vaccine. TCRdb itself ran the RT-PCR reads through MiXCR, one entry per CDR3 protein. The table includes approximately 500,000 distinct CDR3 sequences, 10% to 15% detected once. Here the sequenced sample was PBMCs from blood, taken 35 to 45 days after vaccination. These receptor sequences come from a man between 45 and 60 years old who received an inactivated influenza vaccine.

The V and J genes are TRBV4-2 and TRBJ2-7, with D unresolved. The CDR3 runs 14 residues. The germline V and J ends were trimmed by 5 bases and 3 bases, with 14 bases remaining between them. Germline V gene lookup returns CDR1 LGHNA and CDR2 YNFKEQ. The CDR3 DNA reads TGTGCCAGCAGCGGCGGACGCGGTCTCTACGAGCAGTACTTC. Protein: CASSGGRGLYEQYF.

V is TRBV27 and J is TRBJ2-1; TRBD2 agrees at 11 bases. The CDR3 is 20 residues long. Trimming cost V 0 bases and J 0 bases; bases outside gene matches: 10. Germline assignment: CDR1 MNHEY and CDR2 SMNVEV (reference sequence). The CDR3 sequence: CASSLSSLAGGLSSYNEQFF. CDR3 sequence (DNA): TGTGCCAGCAGTTTATCGTCGCTAGCGGGGGGCCTCAGCTCCTACAATGAGCAGTTCTTC.

This clonotype was observed a handful of times. This chain joins TRBV20-1 and TRBJ2-7; 11 bases line up with TRBD2. Germline V gene sequence: CDR1 DFQATT, CDR2 SNEGSKA (reference sequence). Trimming took 0 bases from V and 3 from J; bases not matched to a gene: 4. This CDR3 comprises 15 residues. The CDR3 is CSARDLLAGDYEQYF. Here the CDR3 DNA reads TGCAGTGCTAGAGACCTACTAGCGGGAGACTACGAGCAGTACTTC.

V is TRBV20-1 and J is TRBJ2-6; a weak D match, TRBD2 (6 bases). Trimming pared 3 bases from V and 2 bases from J, leaving 23 bases between. There are 19 residues in the CDR3. From germline, CDR1 is DFQATT and CDR2 SNEGSKA (reference sequence). CDR3 protein: CSARLSQRAQVPGANVLTF. As DNA, the CDR3 is TGCAGTGCTAGGCTCTCACAGCGGGCACAAGTTCCTGGGGCCAACGTCCTGACTTTC.

This chain links TRBV12-3 or TRBV12-4 with TRBJ2-1, with 7 bases aligning to TRBD2. V lost 6 bases and J lost 3; bases outside the gene matches: 14. This CDR3 is 17 amino acids long. The CDR3 sequence: CASRSGWEGSSYNEQFF. The CDR3 DNA reads TGTGCCAGCAGATCAGGGTGGGAGGGATCGAGCTACAATGAGCAGTTCTTC.

The chain combines TRBV20-1 with TRBJ1-2; D unclear. Trimming pared 0 bases from V and 2 bases from J, leaving 16 bases between. Germline CDR1 DFQATT, CDR2 SNEGSKA (reference sequence). This CDR3 region has 16 residues. The CDR3 spells CSARDHAPGYNYGYTF. The CDR3 region has the DNA TGCAGTGCTAGAGATCACGCCCCGGGGTACAACTATGGCTACACCTTC.

The rearrangement uses TRBV20-1 and TRBJ2-7; 8 bases map to TRBD2. CDR1 and CDR2 (germline): DFQATT, SNEGSKA (reference sequence). V shed 0 bases and J 3 bases; nucleotides not matched to a gene: 7. The CDR3 loop spans 15 amino acids. The CDR3 DNA reads TGCAGTGCTAGAGAAGGAAGCGGGGGTCGCTACGAGCAGTACTTC. As protein: CSAREGSGGRYEQYF.

This clonotype was picked up a small number of times. This sequence joins TRBV18 and TRBJ1-2; the D gene is possibly TRBD1 (6 bases). The V gene lost 2 bases and the J gene lost 4 bases, with 14 bases spanning the gap. This CDR3 region has 15 residues. Germline lookup yields CDR1 KGHSH and CDR2 LQKENI. CDR3 residues: CASSPIRTAFYGYTF. The CDR3 nucleotides read TGTGCCAGCTCACCAATACGGACAGCTTTCTATGGCTACACCTTC.

The chain carries TRBV5-1 and TRBJ2-2, with 9 bases aligning to TRBD1. The V segment lost 0 bases and the J segment 4 bases; nucleotides outside the gene matches: 1. This CDR3 contains 15 residues. Germline CDR1 reads SGHRS; CDR2 reads YFSETQ. The DNA for the CDR3 is TGCGCCAGCAGCTTGGCGGGACAGGGCACCGGGGAGCTGTTTTTT. Its translation is CASSLAGQGTGELFF.

This clonotype appeared many times. The rearrangement uses TRBV20-1 and TRBJ2-7, with D unclear. V was pared by 6 bases and J by 0 bases, with 18 bases between. The CDR3 is made up of 15 amino acids. Germline V gene sequence: CDR1 DFQATT, CDR2 SNEGSKA (reference sequence). Here the CDR3 reads CSAPEMTSLSYEQYF. The CDR3 DNA is TGCAGTGCCCCGGAGATGACTTCCCTCTCCTACGAGCAGTACTTC.

This clonotype was picked up a small number of times. This sequence joins TRBV11-2 and TRBJ1-2; TRBD1 is a possible D gene (6 bases). V lost 0 bases and J lost 8, with 13 bases in between. Germline values: CDR1 SGHAT, CDR2 FQNNGV. This CDR3 has 14 amino acids. The CDR3 DNA follows: TGTGCCAGCAGCTTAGAAAGGACAGCTCGGGGCTACACCTTC. It is translated as CASSLERTARGYTF.

The chain recombines TRBV7-2 with TRBJ1-5; D perhaps matches TRBD1 (5 bases). CDR3 size: 16 residues. The V gene's germline CDR1 is SGHTA and CDR2 FQGNSA. V gave up 2 bases and J gave up 0 bases, with 11 bases separating them. CDR3 region: CASSLKPQGSNQPQHF. DNA for the CDR3: TGTGCCAGCAGCTTAAAACCTCAGGGTAGCAATCAGCCCCAGCATTTT. Looking up the rest from reference TRBV7-2 and TRBJ1-5 gives the full variable domain: GAGVSQSPSNKVTEKGKDVELRCDPISGHTALYWYRQSLGQGLEFLIYFQGNSAPDKSGLPSDRFSAERTGGSVSTLTIQRTQQEDSAVYLCASSLKPQGSNQPQHFGDGTRLSIL.

The chain combines TRBV3-1 with TRBJ1-4; D is possibly TRBD1 (5 bases). Germline CDR1 LGHDT, CDR2 YNNKEL (reference sequence). Trimming cost V 4 bases and J 3 bases, with 12 bases left between them. The CDR3 length is 15 residues. DNA for the CDR3: TGTGCCAGCAGCCGACAGTTCGCTTCTAATGAAAAACTGTTTTTT. This translates into CASSRQFASNEKLFF. The full variable domain, in which reference TRBV3-1 and TRBJ1-4 provide the parts outside the CDR3, is DTAVSQTPKYLVTQMGNDKSIKCEQNLGHDTMYWYKQDSKKFLKIMFSYNNKELIINETVPNRFSPKSPDKAHLNLHINSLELGDSAVYFCASSRQFASNEKLFFGSGTQLSVL.

This clonotype was recorded at least ten times. This sequence joins TRBV20-1 and TRBJ1-5, with 7 bases lining up with TRBD1. The germline V gene has CDR1 DFQATT and CDR2 SNEGSKA (reference sequence). The CDR3 is 13 residues long. The V gene end was trimmed by 3 bases and the J gene end by 5 bases; junction bases not matched to a gene: 4. The CDR3 DNA reads as TGCAGTGCTAGTGGTACAGGGGATCAGCCCCAGCATTTT. Translated, it gives CSASGTGDQPQHF.

Only a few counts were recorded for this clonotype. DNA for the CDR3: TGTGCCAGCAGTTACTATAAGGGAGGCGAGCAGTACTTC. This sequence encodes CASSYYKGGEQYF. V and J are TRBV6-5 and TRBJ2-7, with D maybe TRBD2 (6 bases). The V gene lost 1 base and the J gene lost 6 bases, with 10 bases spanning the gap. The CDR3 consists of 13 residues. Germline values: CDR1 MNHEY, CDR2 SVGAGI.